The 2 T cell receptor beta chains in this list originate from one sample, sequenced in a study of Ad26.COV2.S vaccination and SARS-CoV-2 variants. Only in-frame clones appear in the TCRdb table, and some are missing; sequencing was by immunoSEQ multiplex PCR. Altogether 300,000 to 400,000 clones are present, around 84% being singletons, with the ten largest covering 1.5% to 2.5%. Indicated treatment: roughly 18 received Ad26.COV2.S at low or high dose, single or two shots; 5 received placebo; per-sample allocation not given. Sampling took place 63 days after the first vaccine or placebo injection. The source was peripheral blood, collected in a trial of Ad26.COV2.S vaccine versus placebo. The receptor source for this set is a person aged 18-60 years who received the Ad26.COV2.S COVID-19 vaccine or a placebo.

The genes are TRBV10-3 and TRBJ2-3; 8 bases line up with TRBD1. This CDR3 has 14 amino acids. Per the germline V gene, CDR1 is ENHRY and CDR2 is SYGVKD. V trimming: 4 bases; J trimming: 2 bases; junction bases outside the gene matches: 2. The CDR3 loop reads CAISGGQATDTQYF. The DNA for the CDR3 is TGTGCCATCAGTGGGGGACAGGCCACAGATACGCAGTATTTT.

This clone showed up just once. The chain is built from TRBV10-3 and TRBJ2-2; 9 positions match TRBD2. Germline trimming cut 11 bases from V and 5 bases from J; bases unmatched to any gene: 9. This CDR3 has 14 residues. CDR1 is ENHRY, CDR2 SYGVKD, per germline. The CDR3 here is CAVVAGVGTGELFF. The CDR3 nucleotides read TGTGCCGTTGTAGCGGGGGTCGGAACCGGGGAGCTGTTTTTT.